These 22 T cell receptor beta chains came from one sample sequenced in a study of blood T cell repertoires in COVID-19. TCRdb keeps only in-frame clones here, not all; method: immunoSEQ multiplex PCR. Of 250,000 to 350,000 clones listed, approximately 90% are singletons. The material sequenced was peripheral blood. The receptors were gathered from a woman aged 50 to 65 with COVID-19, enrolled during active disease.

The chain combines TRBV12-5 with TRBJ1-1, with D possibly being TRBD1 (6 bases). The CDR3 spans 12 residues. V lost 6 bases and J 3 bases, leaving 8 bases between the germline ends. The germline V gene encodes CDR1 LGHNT and CDR2 FRNRAP. The CDR3 protein is CASGWGHTEAFF. The CDR3 bases are TGTGCTAGTGGATGGGGGCACACTGAAGCTTTCTTT.

This chain connects TRBV12-3 or TRBV12-4 to TRBJ1-1; a possible D gene is TRBD1 (6 bases). Trimming took 6 bases from V and 1 from J, leaving 9 bases between them. CDR3 length: 13 residues. CDR3 region: CASSVTGNTEAFF. In DNA form, the CDR3 reads TGTGCCAGCAGCGTGACAGGGAACACTGAAGCTTTCTTT.

The chain carries TRBV18 and TRBJ2-1, with 7 bases aligning to TRBD2. Trimming took 3 bases from V and 4 from J; bases not matched to a gene: 6. CDR3 size: 15 residues. CDR1 and CDR2 from the germline V gene are KGHSH and LQKENI. The CDR3: CASSPETSRYNEQFF. The CDR3 region has the DNA TGTGCCAGCTCACCGGAGACTAGCAGGTACAATGAGCAGTTCTTC.

This CDR3 reads CASSIAPAGVADKNIQYF. The CDR3, as DNA: TGTGCCAGTAGTATAGCCCCGGCGGGGGTAGCGGACAAAAACATTCAGTACTTC. The chain links TRBV19 to TRBJ2-4, with 7 bases lining up with TRBD2. The CDR3 covers 18 residues. J gave up 3 bases and V 1 base, and 12 bases lay outside the gene matches. CDR1 LNHDA and CDR2 SQIVND come from the germline V gene (reference sequence).

The chain has TRBV9 and TRBJ2-1; tentatively, D is TRBD2 (6 bases). CDR3 length: 18 amino acids. Between the trimmed V and J ends, which lost 3 bases and 0 bases, there was a span of 19 bases. Germline V gene data show CDR1 as SGDLS and CDR2 as YYNGEE. CDR3 DNA: TGTGCCAGCAGCGCCGGGGTCAACGGAGGGAGCTCCTACAATGAGCAGTTCTTC. Translated, it gives CASSAGVNGGSSYNEQFF.

This clone was seen a single time. J is TRBJ1-1 and V is TRBV19; 7 nucleotides agree with TRBD1. Trimming took 6 bases from V and 0 from J; bases not matched to a gene: 4. The CDR3 consists of 14 residues. Germline CDR1 and CDR2: LNHDA and SQIVND (reference sequence). For the CDR3, the DNA is TGTGCCAGTAGAAAGGGACAGTTGAACACTGAAGCTTTCTTT. It is translated as CASRKGQLNTEAFF.

The chain combines TRBV15 with TRBJ2-1; 11 nucleotides align to TRBD2. The length of the CDR3 is 17 residues. The V segment lost 3 bases and the J segment 4 bases; nucleotides outside the gene matches: 8. Germline assignment: CDR1 LNHNV and CDR2 YYDKDF (reference sequence). The chain's CDR3 is CATSSILGTSGYNEQFF. The CDR3 DNA reads TGTGCCACCAGCAGCATACTCGGGACTAGCGGATACAATGAGCAGTTCTTC.

The chain uses TRBV20-1 and TRBJ1-2; TRBD1 aligns across 8 bases. This CDR3 has 11 residues. CDR1 is DFQATT and CDR2 is SNEGSKA in the germline V gene (reference sequence). CDR3 coding DNA: TGCACCTTGGGACAGGCGGGCGGCTACACCTTC. The encoded protein is CTLGQAGGYTF.

The J gene is TRBJ1-5, the V gene TRBV3-1 (or the pseudogene TRBV3-2); the D is unclear. The CDR3 contains 14 residues. The germline V gene encodes CDR1 LGHDT and CDR2 YNNKEL (reference sequence). Trimming pared 4 bases from V and 0 bases from J, leaving 7 bases between. The CDR3 protein is CASSPGYSNQPQHF. The CDR3 nucleotides are TGTGCCAGCAGCCCGGGATATAGCAATCAGCCCCAGCATTTT.

This clone was detected only once. The rearrangement links TRBV12-3 or TRBV12-4 to TRBJ2-7, with D maybe TRBD2 (6 bases). The CDR3 is made up of 13 amino acids. The germline V and J ends were trimmed by 3 bases and 6 bases, with 12 bases remaining between them. This CDR3 is CASSLLRGLEQYF. The CDR3 coding sequence is TGTGCCAGCAGTTTGTTAAGGGGACTCGAGCAGTACTTC.

The chain uses TRBV4-1 and TRBJ2-2, with 7 nucleotides matching TRBD2. The CDR3 has 17 amino acids. Germline assignment: CDR1 MGHRA and CDR2 YSYEKL. With V trimmed by 0 bases and J by 6 bases, 10 bases remained unmatched. The CDR3 is CASSQDGAGVMSGELFF. CDR3 DNA sequence: TGCGCCAGCAGCCAAGATGGGGCGGGAGTTATGTCCGGGGAGCTGTTTTTT.

The J gene is TRBJ1-1, the V gene TRBV2, with TRBD1 identical over 7 bases. Germline loops: CDR1 SNHLY, CDR2 FYNNEI. The CDR3 covers 14 residues. The V gene end was trimmed by 6 bases and the J gene end by 1 base; junction bases not matched to a gene: 5. This CDR3 reads CASRATGRNTEAFF. CDR3 nucleotides: TGTGCCAGCAGGGCGACAGGGAGGAACACTGAAGCTTTCTTT.

The chain is built from TRBV5-1 and TRBJ1-2; D ambiguous. This CDR3 spans 14 amino acids. The V and J ends lost 1 base and 4 bases respectively, with 11 bases between them. Germline V gene sequence: CDR1 SGHRS, CDR2 YFSETQ. The CDR3 nucleotides are TGCGCCAGCAGCTTGAATACAGAGATCTATGGCTACACCTTC. Translation: CASSLNTEIYGYTF.

The rearrangement links TRBV5-1 to TRBJ2-2; a possible D gene is TRBD2 (6 bases). The CDR3 sequence is 16 residues long. Trimming cost V 3 bases and J 5 bases, with 17 bases left between them. CDR1 and CDR2 from the germline V gene are SGHRS and YFSETQ. Here the CDR3 reads CASSWRGSSFTGELFF. DNA of the CDR3: TGCGCCAGCAGCTGGAGGGGTTCTAGTTTTACCGGGGAGCTGTTTTTT.

J is TRBJ1-6 and V is TRBV11-2; D remains ambiguous. CDR3 size: 15 residues. Germline CDR1 is SGHAT and CDR2 is FQNNGV. V lost 3 bases and J 3 bases, leaving 9 bases between the germline ends. CDR3 region: CASSFREIYNSPLHF. The CDR3 bases are TGTGCCAGCAGCTTCCGGGAGATCTATAATTCACCCCTCCACTTT.

The chain combines TRBV7-8 with TRBJ1-4; D might be TRBD1 (5 bases). CDR1 SGHVS and CDR2 FQNEAQ come from the germline V gene. This CDR3 spans 15 amino acids. Trimming removed 5 bases at V and 8 bases at J, with 18 bases between. CDR3 DNA sequence: TGTGCCAGCAGCGCGGCGACAGTTTTCGGAGAAAAACTGTTTTTT. Translating it yields CASSAATVFGEKLFF.

The rearrangement joins TRBV9 to TRBJ2-1, with unresolved D. Deletions cut 0 bases from V and 10 bases from J, with 11 bases between. The CDR3 is 13 residues long. Germline CDR1 is SGDLS and CDR2 is YYNGEE. CDR3 region: CASSVVPGYEQFF. As DNA, the CDR3 is TGTGCCAGCAGCGTAGTCCCCGGGTACGAGCAGTTCTTC. Full variable domain (outside the CDR3, taken from reference TRBV9 and TRBJ2-1): DSGVTQTPKHLITATGQRVTLRCSPRSGDLSVYWYQQSLDQGLQFLIQYYNGEERAKGNILERFSAQQFPDLHSELNLSSLELGDSALYFCASSVVPGYEQFFGPGTRLTVL.

This clone was counted a single time. The chain has TRBV7-2 and TRBJ2-5; D might be TRBD2 (5 bases). V was clipped by 4 bases and J by 7 bases, with 10 bases between them. The CDR3 extends over 12 amino acids. CDR1 is SGHTA, CDR2 FQGNSA, per germline. In DNA, the CDR3 is TGTGCCAGCAGCTACTACGCGGGGACCCAGTACTTC. Protein sequence: CASSYYAGTQYF.

J is TRBJ1-1 and V is TRBV5-3, with unresolved D. TRBV5-3 is treated as an ORF (open reading frame) with a function not yet certain. This CDR3 has 19 amino acids. Between the trimmed V and J ends, which lost 1 base and 0 bases, there was a span of 22 bases. The CDR3 DNA follows: TGTGCCAGAAGCTTGCCCCCTCCCCGCGGTCTCCTGATGAACACTGAAGCTTTCTTT. The encoded protein is CARSLPPPRGLLMNTEAFF.

The J gene is TRBJ2-1, the V gene TRBV19, with 8 positions matching TRBD2. V shed 3 bases, J shed 7 bases, and the junction held 20 bases outside the gene matches. The CDR3 is 19 amino acids. Germline loops: CDR1 LNHDA, CDR2 SQIVND (reference sequence). Here the CDR3 DNA reads TGTGCCAGTAGTATTCTGGTATCGGGGCTAGCGGGTTATGGGAATGAGCAGTTCTTC. Translation gives CASSILVSGLAGYGNEQFF.

The chain employs TRBV29-1 and TRBJ2-2; maybe TRBD2 (6 bases). Germline V gives CDR1 SQVTM, CDR2 ANQGSEA. V gave up 3 bases and J gave up 5 bases, with 10 bases separating them. The CDR3 sequence is 13 residues long. The CDR3, as DNA: TGCAGCGTTGATGAGCGGGTAACCGGGGAGCTGTTTTTT. Translating it yields CSVDERVTGELFF.

The rearrangement links TRBV2 to TRBJ2-2; 9 bases line up with TRBD2. The CDR3 consists of 16 residues. The trim removed 6 bases at V and 1 base at J, leaving 6 bases unmatched. Germline-derived CDR1 and CDR2 are SNHLY and FYNNEI. The CDR3 DNA follows: TGTGCCAGCAGGCCGGAGACTAGCGGGAACACCGGGGAGCTGTTTTTT. Its translation: CASRPETSGNTGELFF.